The 14 T cell receptor beta chains in this list originate from one sample, sequenced in a study of human T cells and chemical hapten exposure. Described time point: pre-sensitization, week 0. Regarding treatment: therapeutic diphenylcyclopropenone sensitization with weekly scalp DPC. MiXCR, applied by TCRdb to the RACE reads, yields one record per CDR3 protein. The repertoire holds over 70,000 distinct CDR3 sequences, with 13% to 15% as singletons. The sample in question was whole blood, obtained in connection with sensitization to the hapten diphenylcyclopropenone (DPC). These receptors came from a woman between 50 and 59 years old with alopecia areata. Some clones in this sample may be carry-over from other donors' samples.

This clonotype was seen a few times. The genes are TRBV24-1 and TRBJ2-5; D possibly corresponds to TRBD2 (6 bases). The germline V gene has CDR1 KGHDR and CDR2 SFDVKD. Between the trimmed V and J ends, which lost 0 bases and 5 bases, there was a span of 12 bases. This CDR3 region has 15 residues. Written as DNA, the CDR3 is TGTGCCACCAGTGATTTGAAGACTAGTCTCGAGACCCAGTACTTC. This sequence encodes CATSDLKTSLETQYF.

This clonotype was seen only a few times. This chain uses TRBV5-6 with TRBJ1-1, with TRBD1 matching 10 bases. Looked up from germline, CDR1 is SGHDT and CDR2 is YYEEEE. The CDR3 length is 17 residues. V lost 3 bases and J lost 5; bases outside the gene matches: 13. CDR3 loop: CASSWGQGTALWTEAFF. The CDR3 region has the DNA TGTGCCAGCAGCTGGGGACAGGGGACCGCATTGTGGACTGAAGCTTTCTTT.

This clonotype has more than one count but fewer than ten. The chain links TRBV20-1 to TRBJ2-2; 7 bases fit TRBD1. Germline CDR1 DFQATT, CDR2 SNEGSKA (reference sequence). The CDR3 extends over 15 amino acids. The V gene end was trimmed by 2 bases and the J gene end by 2 bases; junction bases not matched to a gene: 5. The CDR3 DNA is TGCAGTGCTAGAACAGGGGCTCTAAACACCGGGGAGCTGTTTTTT. Amino acid sequence: CSARTGALNTGELFF.

The table lists this clonotype with many counts. The chain has TRBV28 and TRBJ2-2; D tentatively reads TRBD1 or TRBD2 (5 bases each). The V gene lost 5 bases and the J gene lost 2 bases, with 18 bases spanning the gap. Germline assignment: CDR1 MDHEN and CDR2 SYDVKM. The CDR3 spans 17 residues. The CDR3 DNA reads as TGTGCCAGCAGTCCAGATAAAGGGACGGCCAACACCGGGGAGCTGTTTTTT. Translating it yields CASSPDKGTANTGELFF.

The chain combines TRBV5-6 with TRBJ2-4; 7 bases map to TRBD2. With V trimmed by 3 bases and J by 6 bases, 3 bases remained unmatched. There are 13 residues in the CDR3. Germline V CDR1 and CDR2: SGHDT, YYEEEE. The CDR3 bases are TGTGCCAGCAGCTCCGGCGGGAGAAACATTCAGTACTTC. Translation gives CASSSGGRNIQYF.

This clonotype was observed a few times. The rearrangement links TRBV29-1 to TRBJ2-1; 12 bases are a match to TRBD2. Germline V gives CDR1 SQVTM, CDR2 ANQGSEA. V lost 7 bases and J lost 2; bases outside the gene matches: 12. There are 17 residues in the CDR3. CDR3 loop: CSARLAGEPKTYNEQFF. The CDR3 bases are TGCAGCGCCCGACTAGCGGGAGAGCCGAAAACCTACAATGAGCAGTTCTTC.

This clonotype was seen at least ten times. The chain carries TRBV7-9 and TRBJ2-7; D unclear. The germline CDR1 and CDR2 sequences are SEHNR and FQNEAQ (reference sequence). This CDR3 region has 12 residues. V gave up 1 base and J gave up 5 bases, with 6 bases separating them. The CDR3: CASSLDPDEQYF. The CDR3 coding sequence is TGTGCCAGCAGCTTAGATCCGGACGAGCAGTACTTC.

The table lists this clonotype with a few counts. The chain recombines TRBV7-2 with TRBJ1-3, with D possibly being TRBD1 (6 bases). The germline gives CDR1 SGHTA, CDR2 FQGNSA. V was clipped by 6 bases and J by 7 bases, with 19 bases between them. The CDR3 loop spans 15 amino acids. CDR3 sequence: CASSAGGVTRNTIYF. The CDR3, as DNA: TGTGCCAGCAGTGCTGGGGGCGTGACGCGGAACACCATATATTTT.

This rearrangement joins TRBV5-5 to TRBJ2-1; D is perhaps TRBD1 (6 bases). Germline-derived CDR1 and CDR2 are SGHKS and YYEKEE (reference sequence). The CDR3 covers 15 residues. The V and J ends lost 1 base and 2 bases respectively, with 10 bases between them. CDR3 bases: TGTGCCAGCAGCTTGCGACAGGATCCCTACAATGAGCAGTTCTTC. Its protein is CASSLRQDPYNEQFF.

This clonotype was seen only a few times. The chain combines TRBV29-1 with TRBJ2-1; no reliable D call. Trimming took off 3 bases at V and 2 bases at J, with 8 bases between the two ends. Germline assignment: CDR1 SQVTM and CDR2 ANQGSEA. The CDR3 is made up of 13 amino acids. The CDR3 sequence is CSVDGSTYNEQFF. In DNA form, the CDR3 reads TGCAGCGTTGACGGGTCGACCTACAATGAGCAGTTCTTC.

This clonotype was recorded many times. CDR3 nucleotide sequence: TGCAGCGCGCTGGGGAACACTGAAGCTTTCTTT. It is translated as CSALGNTEAFF. This chain uses TRBV29-1 with TRBJ1-1; no clear D gene. This CDR3 has 11 amino acids. V lost 7 bases and J 1 base, leaving 7 bases between the germline ends. Per germline, CDR1 SQVTM and CDR2 ANQGSEA.

The chain combines TRBV11-2 with TRBJ2-2; no reliable D call. Germline CDR1 and CDR2: SGHAT and FQNNGV. With 6 bases removed from V and 4 bases from J, the gap between germline ends came to 9 bases. This CDR3 comprises 13 residues. As DNA, the CDR3 is TGTGCCAGCAGGCCTTCCGGCACCGGGGAGCTGTTTTTT. It translates to CASRPSGTGELFF.

This chain links TRBV20-1 with TRBJ1-5; 8 bases line up with TRBD1. Germline trimming cut 1 base from V and 6 bases from J; bases unmatched to any gene: 8. Germline V gene data show CDR1 as DFQATT and CDR2 as SNEGSKA (reference sequence). CDR3 size: 15 residues. The CDR3 nucleotides read TGCAGTGCTAGAGTCGGACAGGGAGACCTTCAGCCCCAGCATTTT. It encodes CSARVGQGDLQPQHF.

The chain employs TRBV20-1 and TRBJ1-4, with a possible D match to TRBD1 (5 bases). This CDR3 spans 14 amino acids. Trimming shortened V by 5 bases and J by 5 bases, and 15 bases separated the two germline ends. Germline V gene data show CDR1 as DFQATT and CDR2 as SNEGSKA (reference sequence). The CDR3 DNA follows: TGCAGTGCTCGGTTCGACAGAAAGAATGAAAAACTGTTTTTT. Residues: CSARFDRKNEKLFF.